Below are 18 T cell receptor beta chains sequenced from a single sample in a study of blood T cell repertoires in COVID-19. The protocol was immunoSEQ multiplex PCR, while the TCRdb copy is restricted to in-frame clones and leaves out a portion. The sample contains 200,000 to 300,000 clones, roughly 88% of which appear only once. Sequencing was done on a sample of PBMCs or T cells enriched from blood (not recorded which). The receptors were sampled from a middle-aged woman with acute COVID-19.

This clone was counted once. The genes are TRBV25-1 and TRBJ2-2, with 7 bases matching TRBD1. Germline assignment: CDR1 MGHDK and CDR2 SYGVNS. J lost 5 bases, V lost 2 bases, and 5 bases had no gene match. CDR3 length: 15 residues. CDR3 loop: CASSEEGAKTGELFF. For the CDR3, the DNA is TGTGCCAGCAGTGAAGAGGGGGCTAAAACCGGGGAGCTGTTTTTT.

The chain is built from TRBV4-1 and TRBJ1-4; 10 nucleotides align to TRBD1. Germline V CDR1 and CDR2: MGHRA, YSYEKL. The CDR3 is 17 residues long. The J segment lost 8 bases and the V segment lost 2 bases, leaving 11 bases of the junction unmatched. The CDR3 spells CASSQTTRQGAEEKLFF. CDR3 nucleotides: TGCGCCAGCAGCCAAACAACAAGACAGGGGGCCGAAGAAAAACTGTTTTTT.

DNA for the CDR3: TGTGCCAGCAGCATCAATTCTGCGGGGAACTCACCCCTCCACTTT. Translation: CASSINSAGNSPLHF. V and J are TRBV7-2 and TRBJ1-6; D is uncertain. The CDR3 totals 15 residues. Germline V gene lookup returns CDR1 SGHTA and CDR2 FQGNSA. V dropped 5 bases and J dropped 10 bases, with 18 bases sitting between them.

The chain is built from TRBV10-3 and TRBJ1-5; a possible D gene is TRBD1 (6 bases). Germline V gene lookup returns CDR1 ENHRY and CDR2 SYGVKD. This CDR3 comprises 16 residues. Deletions cut 1 base from V and 2 bases from J, with 12 bases between. The CDR3 DNA reads as TGTGCCATCAGTGAGTACGGGGGGGCTGGCAATCAGCCCCAGCATTTT. Amino acid sequence: CAISEYGGAGNQPQHF.

The J gene is TRBJ1-2, the V gene TRBV4-3; the match to TRBD1 covers 9 bases. The CDR3 is 14 amino acids. The J segment lost 7 bases and the V segment lost 2 bases, leaving 5 bases of the junction unmatched. Germline CDR1 LGHNA, CDR2 YSLEER. The CDR3 region has the DNA TGCGCCAGCAGCCAAAGGGGGACAGGGAGTGGCTACACCTTC. This sequence encodes CASSQRGTGSGYTF.

V and J are TRBV28 and TRBJ1-6; 7 bases fit TRBD1. CDR1 MDHEN and CDR2 SYDVKM come from the germline V gene. After removal of 11 bases from V and 7 bases from J, the junction contained 14 bases not matched to a gene. This CDR3 spans 15 amino acids. Written as DNA, the CDR3 is TGTGCCGCCAGGGGGAGACATGGCTCCAATTCACCCCTCCACTTT. Amino acid sequence: CAARGRHGSNSPLHF.

V is TRBV10-3 and J is TRBJ2-5; tentatively, D is TRBD2 (5 bases). The CDR3 runs to 14 residues. Trimming pared 3 bases from V and 4 bases from J, leaving 12 bases between. In germline, CDR1 is ENHRY, CDR2 SYGVKD. Here the CDR3 reads CAISEFREPETQYF. CDR3 in DNA: TGTGCCATCAGTGAATTTAGGGAGCCAGAGACCCAGTACTTC.

The rearrangement uses TRBV4-1 and TRBJ2-5, with a tentative D call TRBD1 (7 bases). Trimming shortened V by 1 base and J by 2 bases, and 14 bases separated the two germline ends. Germline values: CDR1 MGHRA, CDR2 YSYEKL. The CDR3 has 16 amino acids. CDR3 coding DNA: TGCGCCAGCAGCCAAGGAGGGGGCGCGGGGCAAGAGACCCAGTACTTC. It is translated as CASSQGGGAGQETQYF.

The gene calls are TRBV21-1 and TRBJ2-7; TRBD2, the D gene given by the table, was not confirmed from the DNA. TRBV21-1 is termed a pseudogene. CDR3 length: 15 amino acids. CDR3 region: CASSKRRPPPYEQYV. In nucleotides, the CDR3 is TGTGCCAGCAGCAAGCGGCGTCCTCCCCCCTACGAGCAGTACGTC.

The V and J genes are TRBV30 and TRBJ2-1, with 7 nucleotides matching TRBD2. The V gene's germline CDR1 is GTSNPN and CDR2 SVGIG (reference sequence). There are 14 residues in the CDR3. V shed 4 bases, J shed 5 bases, and the junction held 8 bases outside the gene matches. The CDR3 reads CAWTPGTTHNEQFF. For the CDR3, the DNA is TGTGCCTGGACCCCCGGGACTACACACAATGAGCAGTTCTTC.

The CDR3 here is CSVGTGLNQPQHF. DNA of the CDR3: TGCAGCGTGGGGACAGGACTAAATCAGCCCCAGCATTTT. J is TRBJ1-5 and V is TRBV29-1, with TRBD1 identical over 8 bases. CDR3 length: 13 amino acids. Trimming at V came to 6 bases and at J to 4 bases, leaving 5 bases not matched to a gene. CDR1 is SQVTM, CDR2 ANQGSEA, per germline.

The gene calls are TRBV25-1 and TRBJ2-3; TRBD2 agrees at 7 bases. The CDR3 has 15 amino acids. Germline V gene lookup returns CDR1 MGHDK and CDR2 SYGVNS. Germline trimming cut 9 bases from V and 1 base from J; bases unmatched to any gene: 10. For the CDR3, the DNA is TGTGCCAGTATCCTAAGGGAGGGTGGCACAGATACGCAGTATTTT. Amino acids: CASILREGGTDTQYF.

The genes are TRBV9 and TRBJ1-4; 8 bases line up with TRBD1. The V segment lost 3 bases and the J segment 3 bases; nucleotides outside the gene matches: 4. The CDR3 contains 15 residues. The germline CDR1 and CDR2 sequences are SGDLS and YYNGEE. The CDR3 loop is CASSAQGAPNEKLFF. CDR3 nucleotides: TGTGCCAGCAGCGCGCAGGGGGCGCCTAATGAAAAACTGTTTTTT.

As DNA, the CDR3 is TGTGCCAGCAGCCAAGCCGGGAACTACCAAGAGACCCAGTACTTC. Translation: CASSQAGNYQETQYF. V usage is TRBV3-1 (or the pseudogene TRBV3-2) and J usage is TRBJ2-5, with D possibly matching TRBD2 (5 bases). CDR3 length equals 15 residues. The germline V and J ends were trimmed by 1 base and 0 bases, with 9 bases remaining between them. The germline V gene encodes CDR1 LGHDT and CDR2 YNNKEL (reference sequence).

The chain couples TRBV7-2 to TRBJ2-1, with 10 bases aligning to TRBD1. Per the germline V gene, CDR1 is SGHTA and CDR2 is FQGNSA. The CDR3 is 15 residues long. V lost 0 bases, J lost 7 bases, and 3 bases stayed unmatched. CDR3 residues: CASSLARDRGNEQFF. Here the CDR3 DNA reads TGTGCCAGCAGCTTAGCGCGGGACAGGGGAAATGAGCAGTTCTTC.

The CDR3 nucleotides are TGTGCCAGCAGCCCGACAGGGTATAGCAATCAGCCCCAGCATTTT. This gives the protein CASSPTGYSNQPQHF. The V and J genes are TRBV21-1 and TRBJ1-5; TRBD1 was called by the table and not checked on the DNA. TRBV21-1 has pseudogene status. This CDR3 is built from 15 residues.

The chain recombines TRBV5-1 with TRBJ1-1; D unclear. This CDR3 comprises 15 residues. V was trimmed by 3 bases and J by 1 base, leaving 13 bases between them. Germline values: CDR1 SGHRS, CDR2 YFSETQ. This CDR3 is CASSSKTGGNTEAFF. In DNA, the CDR3 is TGCGCCAGCAGCTCAAAAACGGGAGGGAACACTGAAGCTTTCTTT.

DNA of the CDR3: TGTGCCAGCACCGTCCGGGGGGCCAACGTCCTGACTTTC. It is translated as CASTVRGANVLTF. V and J are TRBV3-1 (or the pseudogene TRBV3-2) and TRBJ2-6; D call uncertain. This CDR3 has 13 residues. CDR1 and CDR2 from the germline V gene are LGHDT and YNNKEL (reference sequence). V gave up 7 bases and J gave up 4 bases, with 8 bases separating them.